A selection of T cell receptor beta chains follows, all from one sample in a study of low-dose radiotherapy and immunotherapy resistance in tumors. MiXCR, applied by TCRdb to the reads, yields one record per CDR3 protein. The sample includes 60,000 to 90,000 distinct CDR3 sequences, 31% of them seen just once. The sample in question was PBMCs, obtained before treatment. These receptors came from a female donor with ovarian cancer. Each CDR3 is given with its conserved first and last residue. Fields, in order: clone size, D gene, J gene, V gene, CDR3 protein, CDR3 DNA. A D gene is named only where the DNA matches it firmly. Only part of the rows carry a size: once, few, many, or a class if the clone is expanded.

NA TRBD1 TRBJ2-3 TRBV9 CASSVGLGQGFTDTQYF TGTGCCAGCAGCGTAGGCCTCGGACAGGGGTTCACAGATACGCAGTATTTT
NA NA TRBJ2-1 TRBV12-3/TRBV12-4 CASSLNGREQFF TGTGCCAGCAGTTTAAACGGACGTGAGCAGTTCTTC
many NA TRBJ2-3 TRBV6-5 CASSYHRRGDTQYF TGTGCCAGCAGTTACCATCGGCGTGGAGATACGCAGTATTTT
many TRBD2 TRBJ2-3 TRBV24-1 CATSASGSTDTQYF TGTGCCACCAGTGCTAGCGGGAGCACAGATACGCAGTATTTT
few TRBD1 TRBJ1-5 TRBV10-3 CAISESRQGPGAQPQHF TGTGCCATCAGTGAGTCACGACAGGGTCCAGGGGCGCAGCCCCAGCATTTT
many TRBD2 TRBJ2-2 TRBV10-3 CAISERGGRRTGELFF TGTGCCATCAGTGAGAGGGGCGGGAGAAGAACCGGGGAGCTGTTTTTT
many TRBD1 TRBJ1-2 TRBV28 CASSLMGQGGNYGYTF TGTGCCAGCAGCCTTATGGGACAGGGAGGCAACTATGGCTACACCTTC
many NA TRBJ1-1 TRBV12-3/TRBV12-4 CASSLGTVEAFF TGTGCCAGCAGTTTAGGAACGGTCGAAGCTTTCTTT
many TRBD1 TRBJ2-7 TRBV6-2/TRBV6-3 CASSYTGQGSYEQYF TGTGCCAGCAGTTACACCGGACAGGGTTCCTACGAGCAGTACTTC
NA NA TRBJ1-1 TRBV20-1 CSAPDRMNTEAFF TGCAGTGCACCGGACAGAATGAACACTGAAGCTTTCTTT
many NA TRBJ1-1 TRBV5-1 CASSLTGFKDTEAFF TGCGCCAGCAGCTTGACAGGGTTTAAGGACACTGAAGCTTTCTTT
many NA TRBJ2-3 TRBV5-6 CASSLPTSTDTQYF TGTGCCAGCAGCCTCCCGACTAGCACAGATACGCAGTATTTT
NA TRBD1 TRBJ2-7 TRBV5-1 CASSQDRGQWYF TGCGCCAGCAGCCAGGACAGGGGGCAATGGTACTTC
many NA TRBJ2-1 TRBV6-6 CASSSTDDLRDEQFF TGTGCCAGCAGCTCCACCGACGACCTTAGGGATGAGCAGTTCTTC
many NA TRBJ2-7 TRBV20-1 CSARDSHLYEQYF TGCAGTGCTAGAGACAGCCATCTCTACGAGCAGTACTTC
few TRBD1 TRBJ1-1 TRBV5-3 CASSPGQSDTEAFF TGTGCCAGCAGCCCGGGACAGTCAGACACTGAAGCTTTCTTT
many NA TRBJ1-2 TRBV30 CAWETDYGYTF TGTGCCTGGGAGACAGATTATGGCTACACCTTC
many TRBD1 TRBJ1-2 TRBV7-9 CASSRTGKNGYTF TGTGCCAGCAGTCGGACAGGGAAGAATGGCTACACCTTC
NA NA TRBJ2-1 TRBV30 CAWSGQHSSSYNEQFF TGTGCCTGGAGTGGCCAGCACAGTAGCTCCTACAATGAGCAGTTCTTC
many NA TRBJ2-7 TRBV7-2 CASSRLPGRETYEQYF TGTGCCAGCAGCCGTCTACCGGGACGAGAGACCTACGAGCAGTACTTC
few TRBD2 TRBJ2-3 TRBV27 CASSLGLATDTQYF TGTGCCAGCAGTTTAGGACTAGCCACAGATACGCAGTATTTT
few TRBD1 TRBJ2-7 TRBV5-6 CASSLRTGTSYEQYF TGTGCCAGCAGCTTGCGGACAGGGACTTCCTACGAGCAGTACTTC
many TRBD2 TRBJ2-5 TRBV20-1 CSARDLSPGLAGLETQYF TGCAGTGCTAGAGATCTCAGCCCCGGACTAGCGGGATTAGAGACCCAGTACTTC
NA TRBD1 TRBJ1-1 TRBV28 CASSLPGTGNTEAFF TGTGCCAGCAGTCTACCCGGGACAGGGAACACTGAAGCTTTCTTT
many TRBD1 TRBJ1-1 TRBV11-2 CASSLGRGPSNMNTEAFF TGTGCCAGCAGTTTAGGTAGGGGGCCTTCGAATATGAACACTGAAGCTTTCTTT
many NA TRBJ2-5 TRBV4-3 CASSQGGLRETQYF TGCGCCAGCAGCCAAGGGGGACTCAGAGAGACCCAGTACTTC
NA TRBD1 TRBJ2-5 TRBV5-1 CASSSDPDRWEETQYF TGCGCCAGCAGCTCCGACCCGGACAGGTGGGAGGAGACCCAGTACTTC
many NA TRBJ2-1 TRBV7-3 CASSLKRGGEQFF TGTGCCAGCAGCTTAAAGAGGGGCGGTGAGCAGTTCTTC
NA TRBD2 TRBJ2-7 TRBV28 CASTLGGGYEQYF TGTGCCAGCACCTTGGGCGGGGGCTACGAGCAGTACTTC
NA TRBD1 TRBJ1-1 TRBV6-2/TRBV6-3 CASSTTGGTEAFF TGTGCCAGCAGTACCACAGGGGGAACTGAAGCTTTCTTT
NA TRBD2 TRBJ2-3 TRBV20-1 CSASPRLAGGTQYF TGCAGTGCTAGCCCGCGGCTAGCGGGGGGTACGCAGTATTTT